This TCR beta chain was identified during a study of blood T cell repertoires in COVID-19. In the study overall: The United States, Italy and Spain supplied acute and convalescent COVID-19 samples. PBMCs, B-cell-depleted T cells, or T cells were the source of the cDNA or gDNA that made up the material.

Authors' processing steps: From reference gene primer amplification, estimates of nucleated cell counts were derived. Sequencing was performed with immunoSEQ multiplex PCR; in TCRdb, only in-frame clones are kept and a portion is missing. That table is the source of V, J and clone size, and D and trimming were worked out from the DNA. The sample consists of 200,000 to 300,000 clones, roughly 86% of them appearing once. Enrolment of Seattle patients took place during active infection, and they were followed longitudinally. Germline-derived CDR1 and CDR2 are SEHNR and FQNEAQ (reference sequence). Deletions cut 0 bases from V and 3 bases from J, with 12 bases between. This CDR3 spans 16 amino acids. This clone was seen just once.

This sequence was found in a woman aged 55-70 years with COVID-19, enrolled during active disease. Input material: peripheral blood. The chain joins TRBV7-9 to TRBJ1-5, with D perhaps TRBD1 (5 bases). The CDR3 region is CASSLASAGFNQPQHF. The CDR3, as DNA: TGTGCCAGCAGCTTAGCTAGTGCAGGGTTCAATCAGCCCCAGCATTTT.